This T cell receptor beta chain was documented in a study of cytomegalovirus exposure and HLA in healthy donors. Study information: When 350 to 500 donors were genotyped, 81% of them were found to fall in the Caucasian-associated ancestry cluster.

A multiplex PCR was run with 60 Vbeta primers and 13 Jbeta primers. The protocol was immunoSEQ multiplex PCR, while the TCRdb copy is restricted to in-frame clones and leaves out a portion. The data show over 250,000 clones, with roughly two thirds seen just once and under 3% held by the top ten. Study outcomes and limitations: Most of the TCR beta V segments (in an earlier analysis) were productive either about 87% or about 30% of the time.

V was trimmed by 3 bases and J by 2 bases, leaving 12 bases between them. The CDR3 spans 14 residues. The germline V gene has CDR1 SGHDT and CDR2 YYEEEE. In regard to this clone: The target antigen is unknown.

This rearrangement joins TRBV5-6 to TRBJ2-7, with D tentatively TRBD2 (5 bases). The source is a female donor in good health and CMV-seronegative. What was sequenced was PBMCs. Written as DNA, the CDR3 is TGTGCCAGCAGCTCCGCCGGGAACCCCTACGAGCAGTACTTC. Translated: CASSSAGNPYEQYF. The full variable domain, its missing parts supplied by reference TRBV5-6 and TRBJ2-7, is DAGVTQSPTHLIKTRGQQVTLRCSPKSGHDTVSWYQQALGQGPQFIFQYYEEEERQRGNFPDRFSGHQFPNYSSELNVNALLLGDSALYLCASSSAGNPYEQYFGPGTRLTVT.